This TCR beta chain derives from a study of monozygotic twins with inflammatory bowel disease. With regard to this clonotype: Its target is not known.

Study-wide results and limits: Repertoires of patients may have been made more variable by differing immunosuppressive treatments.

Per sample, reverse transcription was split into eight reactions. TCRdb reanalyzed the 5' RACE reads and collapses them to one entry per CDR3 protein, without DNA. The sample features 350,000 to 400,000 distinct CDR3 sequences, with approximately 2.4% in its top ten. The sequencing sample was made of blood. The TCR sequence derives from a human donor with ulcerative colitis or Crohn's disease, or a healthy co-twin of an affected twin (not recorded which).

This CDR3 reads CSARNRRDGSYNEQFF. V usage is TRBV20-1 and J usage is TRBJ2-1; the D gene TCRdb calls, TRBD1, cannot be checked with no DNA. The CDR3 is 16 residues long. Germline values: CDR1 DFQATT, CDR2 SNEGSKA (reference sequence).